This T cell receptor beta chain was captured by sequencing in a study of T cell responses to AZD1222 COVID-19 vaccine. Points from the study as a whole: Every sample of the repertoires postdated the peak T cell response.

CDR3 size: 15 residues. V was shortened by 1 base and J by 4 bases, with 11 bases between the two germline ends. CDR1 is LGHDT, CDR2 YNNKEL, per germline (reference sequence). Here immunoSEQ multiplex PCR was the method, and the copy in TCRdb shows in-frame clones only, minus some. Among under 150,000 clones listed, about 90% were seen once. In regard to this clone: Its specificity is not known.

This clonotype was obtained from an adult who received the AZD1222 COVID-19 vaccine. Specimen: peripheral blood, collected 28 days after the second AZD1222 dose. J is TRBJ1-5 and V is TRBV3-1 (or the pseudogene TRBV3-2), with D possibly being TRBD1 (5 bases). CDR3 DNA sequence: TGTGCCAGCAGCCAAGGCCCAGGGTGGAATCAGCCCCAGCATTTT. It encodes CASSQGPGWNQPQHF.